Described below is a single T cell receptor beta chain sequence and its context. Its antigen is unidentified. Deletions cut 3 bases from V and 3 bases from J, with 15 bases between. CDR1 is SGHNT, CDR2 YENEEA, per germline. The CDR3 runs 15 residues. Sequencing was performed with immunoSEQ multiplex PCR; in TCRdb, only in-frame clones are kept and a portion is missing. The sample contains approximately 16,000 clones, around 86% of which appear only once. Controls had myeloablative marrow grafts with methotrexate and calcineurin inhibitor, sampled at 1 year. The data belong to a study of T cells after posttransplantation cyclophosphamide. Study-level results: TRB clonality was highly associated with recipient CMV seropositivity and reactivation.

The receptor comes from a male patient aged 50 to 59 who received an allogeneic stem cell transplant from an unrelated donor, was CMV-positive, and had chronic GVHD only. The T cells may partly be graft donor cells. The gene calls are TRBV11-3 and TRBJ2-7; D possibly corresponds to TRBD1 (6 bases). Material: PBMCs, obtained after an allogeneic stem cell transplant with a calcineurin inhibitor and methotrexate. DNA for the CDR3: TGTGCCAGCAGCTTCCCCCTCAGGGGCTTCTACGAGCAGTACTTC. Translation gives CASSFPLRGFYEQYF. The whole variable domain, filled in from reference TRBV11-3 and TRBJ2-7, reads EAGVVQSPRYKIIEKKQPVAFWCNPISGHNTLYWYLQNLGQGPELLIRYENEEAVDDSQLPKDRFSAERLKGVDSTLKIQPAELGDSAVYLCASSFPLRGFYEQYFGPGTRLTVT.